Reported below is one T cell receptor beta chain. Its antigen is as yet unknown. The data are from a study of cytomegalovirus exposure and HLA in healthy donors. Study-wide results and limits: Researchers had no immune exposure information except CMV serostatus available. V- and J-gene trimming of TCR beta was linked (in a later analysis) to a missense DCLRE1C variant. Specificity for CMV antigens was confirmed in vitro for a few of the CMV-associated chains.

This CDR3 spans 14 amino acids. Germline trimming cut 5 bases from V and 9 bases from J; bases unmatched to any gene: 9. Per the germline V gene, CDR1 is PRHDT and CDR2 is FYEKMQ (reference sequence). Both 60 Vbeta primers and 13 Jbeta primers went into the PCR. The assay was immunoSEQ multiplex PCR, and TCRdb's table has in-frame clones only and misses some. The table includes about 200,000 clones, 70% detected once. The sequence came from a man aged 35 to 55 in good health and CMV-seropositive. The rearrangement joins TRBV13 to TRBJ2-1; 8 nucleotides match TRBD2. The sequenced material came from PBMCs. The CDR3 coding sequence is TGTGCCAGCAGCCCCGGGACTAGGTCATTTGAGCAGTTCTTC. Translated, it gives CASSPGTRSFEQFF.